This T cell receptor (beta chain) stems from a study of T cell repertoires in cytomegalovirus infection. The study's findings and limits: People with CMV and the relevant HLA were identified by cumulative public TCR beta family frequency. HLA-C-restricted CMV clonotypes gave the most frequent clonotype in two of eight donors.

This CDR3 is built from 13 residues. Germline V lookup: CDR1 MNHEY, CDR2 SMNVEV (reference sequence). Trimming shortened V by 3 bases and J by 5 bases, and 11 bases separated the two germline ends. This clonotype has a count of ten or more. The antigen remains unidentified. Each CDR3 protein gets one entry after TCRdb re-called the reads with MiXCR. The data show around 440,000 distinct CDR3 sequences, roughly 12% seen once. The receptor was isolated from a human donor in good health (CMV status not recorded). Some clones in this sample may be carry-over from other donors' samples. The specimen was PBMCs. This rearrangement joins TRBV27 to TRBJ2-7; D gene unclear. In DNA, the CDR3 is TGTGCCAGCAGTTTTGGCAACGAGGACGAGCAGTACTTC. Amino acids: CASSFGNEDEQYF.